This T cell receptor beta chain was sequenced for a study of cytomegalovirus exposure and HLA in healthy donors. Study-wide results and caveats: A later analysis linked a missense DCLRE1C variant to TCR beta V- and J-gene trimming. Sequencing likely produced, as an artifact, a cluster of highly shared sequence variants.

The PCR contained 60 Vbeta and 13 Jbeta primers. Sequenced by immunoSEQ multiplex PCR; TCRdb stores in-frame clones only, minus some. The sample lists approximately 100,000 clones; roughly three fifths were seen once. As concerns this clone: Its antigen is as yet unknown.

Looked up from germline, CDR1 is MDHEN and CDR2 is SYDVKM. Losses at the gene ends were 2 bases for V and 2 bases for J; bases not matched to a gene: 7. This CDR3 has 16 amino acids. This clonotype originated in a man aged 25 to 45 in good health and CMV-seropositive. Sequenced material: PBMCs. The rearrangement uses TRBV28 and TRBJ2-7, with 9 bases lining up with TRBD2. CDR3 nucleotide sequence: TGTGCCAGCAGTTTACTTAGCGGGGGTAGCCCCTACGAGCAGTACTTC. It translates to CASSLLSGGSPYEQYF.